The sequence of this T cell receptor (beta chain) was determined in a study of monozygotic twins with inflammatory bowel disease. Whole-study findings and limits: In patient repertoires, differing immunosuppressive treatments may have added some variability.

To note about this clonotype: Its target is not known.

This CDR3 is 15 amino acids long. Germline-derived CDR1 and CDR2 are MNHEY and SVGAGI. Using the 5' RACE reads, TCRdb records one entry per CDR3 protein without DNA. This repertoire includes 70,000 to 95,000 distinct CDR3 sequences. Source material: blood. The chain uses TRBV6-5 and TRBJ2-7. This sequence originates from a human donor with ulcerative colitis or Crohn's disease, or a healthy co-twin of an affected twin (not recorded which). This chain's CDR3 is CASIYATTGSYEQYF.